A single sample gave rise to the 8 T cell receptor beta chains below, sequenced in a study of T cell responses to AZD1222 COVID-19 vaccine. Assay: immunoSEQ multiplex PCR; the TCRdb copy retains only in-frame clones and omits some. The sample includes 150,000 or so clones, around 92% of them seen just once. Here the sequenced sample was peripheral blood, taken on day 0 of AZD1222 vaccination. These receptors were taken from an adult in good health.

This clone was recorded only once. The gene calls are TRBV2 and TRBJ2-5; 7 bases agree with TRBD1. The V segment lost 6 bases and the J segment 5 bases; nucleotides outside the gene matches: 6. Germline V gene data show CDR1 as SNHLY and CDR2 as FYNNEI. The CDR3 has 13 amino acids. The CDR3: CASSQTGWETQYF. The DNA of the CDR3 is TGTGCCAGCAGCCAGACAGGGTGGGAGACCCAGTACTTC.

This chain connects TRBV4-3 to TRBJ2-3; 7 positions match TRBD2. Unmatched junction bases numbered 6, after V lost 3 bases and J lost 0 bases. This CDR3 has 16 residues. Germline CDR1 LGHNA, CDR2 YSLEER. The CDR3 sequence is CASSQDDSGSTDTQYF. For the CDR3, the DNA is TGCGCCAGCAGCCAGGATGATAGCGGGAGCACAGATACGCAGTATTTT.

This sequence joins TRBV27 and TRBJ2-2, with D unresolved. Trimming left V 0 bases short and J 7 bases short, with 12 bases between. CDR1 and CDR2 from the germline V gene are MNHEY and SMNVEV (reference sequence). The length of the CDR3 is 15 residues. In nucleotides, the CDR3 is TGTGCCAGCAGTTTATCGAGGTTACGTGGCGGGGAGCTGTTTTTT. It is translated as CASSLSRLRGGELFF.

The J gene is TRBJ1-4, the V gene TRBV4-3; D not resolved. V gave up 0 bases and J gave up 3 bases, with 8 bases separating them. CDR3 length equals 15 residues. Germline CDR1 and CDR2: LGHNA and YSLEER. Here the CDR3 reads CASSQDRWSNEKLFF. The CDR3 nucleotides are TGCGCCAGCAGCCAAGATAGGTGGTCTAATGAAAAACTGTTTTTT.

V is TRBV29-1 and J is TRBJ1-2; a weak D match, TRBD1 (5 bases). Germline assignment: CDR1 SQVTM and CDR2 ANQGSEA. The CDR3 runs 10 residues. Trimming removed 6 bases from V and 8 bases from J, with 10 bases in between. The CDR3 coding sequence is TGCAGCGTGGGGCAAACAGGCTACACCTTC. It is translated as CSVGQTGYTF.

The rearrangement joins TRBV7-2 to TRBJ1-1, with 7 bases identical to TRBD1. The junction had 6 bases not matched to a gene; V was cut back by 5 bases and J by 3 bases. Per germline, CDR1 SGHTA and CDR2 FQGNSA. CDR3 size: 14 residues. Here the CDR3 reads CASSGRGRDTEAFF. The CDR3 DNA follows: TGTGCCAGCAGCGGCAGGGGGAGGGACACTGAAGCTTTCTTT.

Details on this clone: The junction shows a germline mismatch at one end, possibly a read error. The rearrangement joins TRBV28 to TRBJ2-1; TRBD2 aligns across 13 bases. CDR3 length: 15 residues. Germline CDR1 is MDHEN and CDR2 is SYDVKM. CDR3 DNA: TGTGCCAGCATCCCGGGACTAGCGGGAAACAACGAGCAGTTCTTC. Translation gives CASIPGLAGNNEQFF.

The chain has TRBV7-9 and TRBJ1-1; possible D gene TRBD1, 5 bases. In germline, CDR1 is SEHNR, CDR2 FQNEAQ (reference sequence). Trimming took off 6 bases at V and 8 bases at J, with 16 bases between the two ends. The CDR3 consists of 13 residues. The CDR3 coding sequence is TGTGCCAGCAGTTTTAGCGGGACCCGCGAAGCTTTCTTT. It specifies CASSFSGTREAFF.